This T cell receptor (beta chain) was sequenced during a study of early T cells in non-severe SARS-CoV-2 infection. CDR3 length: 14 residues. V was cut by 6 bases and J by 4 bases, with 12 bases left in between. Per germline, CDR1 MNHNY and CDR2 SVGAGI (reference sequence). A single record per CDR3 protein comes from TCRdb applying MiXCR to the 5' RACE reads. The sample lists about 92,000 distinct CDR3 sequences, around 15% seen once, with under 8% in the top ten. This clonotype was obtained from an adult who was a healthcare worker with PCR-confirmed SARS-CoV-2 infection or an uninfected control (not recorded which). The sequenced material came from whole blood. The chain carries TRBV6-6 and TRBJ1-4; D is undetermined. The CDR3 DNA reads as TGTGCCAGCAGCCACGGGCAGGATAATGAAAAACTGTTTTTT. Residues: CASSHGQDNEKLFF.